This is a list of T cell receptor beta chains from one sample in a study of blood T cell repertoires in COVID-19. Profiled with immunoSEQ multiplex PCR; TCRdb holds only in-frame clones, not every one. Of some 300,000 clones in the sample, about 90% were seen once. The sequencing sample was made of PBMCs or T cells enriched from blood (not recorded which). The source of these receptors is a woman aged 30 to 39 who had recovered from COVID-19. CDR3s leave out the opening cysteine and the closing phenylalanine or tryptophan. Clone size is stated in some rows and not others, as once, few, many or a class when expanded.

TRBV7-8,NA,ASSLPLARVENEQF
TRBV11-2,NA,ASSFRTTSTDTQY
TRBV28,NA,ASNYRGLDTEAF
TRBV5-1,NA,ASSAGARGTGELF
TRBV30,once,AWNPGSGELF
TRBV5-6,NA,ASMALRGVSNQPQH
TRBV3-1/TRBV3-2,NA,ASSSTGSSGYT
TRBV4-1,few,ASSQGQGGNQPQH
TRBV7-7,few,ASSLVPVSGGAPPETQY
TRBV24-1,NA,ATSRTGSTYEQY
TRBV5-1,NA,ASSLDGQNTEAF
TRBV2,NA,ASHLRDPGVGEKLF
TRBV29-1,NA,SVGQGRYEAF
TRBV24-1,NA,ATSDPRQGAIAGELF
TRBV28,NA,ASSTPSGGAKNIQY
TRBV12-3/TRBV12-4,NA,ASSPSGGAQF
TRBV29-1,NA,SAKRDSSYHPNTEAF
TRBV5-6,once,ASSPGQAPTLYGYT
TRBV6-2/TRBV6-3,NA,ASSWLAQSTDTQY
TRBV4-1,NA,ASSPKGRQTPYGYT
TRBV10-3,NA,AISESGAFDTTDTQY
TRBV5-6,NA,ASSLGTAWHGNQPQH
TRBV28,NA,ASRSSVAGRLHQPQH
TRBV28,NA,ASSLGGVRGTEAF
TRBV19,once,ASSPPSSGGAVEQY
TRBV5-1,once,ASSLGDRNSPLH
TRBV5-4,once,ASSLDRENTEAF
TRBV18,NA,ASSPPSQGGAEAF
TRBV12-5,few,ASVYSDRGEAF
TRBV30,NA,AWSTGRDTDTQY
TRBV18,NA,ASSPEQRFNYGYT
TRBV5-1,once,ASSLDRGAYEQY
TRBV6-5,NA,ASSYSGQGWDTQY
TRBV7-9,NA,ASSSATLAGGHGTDTQY
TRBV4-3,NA,ASSQDPLAGEERDTQY
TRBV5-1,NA,ASSPGTGGSQPQH
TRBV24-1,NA,ATRPTGISTDTQY